Following are 26 T cell receptor beta chains from one sample sequenced in a study of T cell changes during pregnancy in multiple sclerosis. Sequenced by immunoSEQ multiplex PCR; TCRdb stores in-frame clones only, minus some. The sample yields 90,000 or so clones, under 95% seen once. The input for sequencing was peripheral blood, taken in the first trimester of pregnancy. These receptors were taken from a female donor with multiple sclerosis, enrolled in a pregnancy study.

The V and J genes are TRBV10-3 and TRBJ2-7; 11 bases agree with TRBD2. Per germline, CDR1 ENHRY and CDR2 SYGVKD. The CDR3 totals 16 residues. V dropped 0 bases and J dropped 4; count of bases not matched to a gene: 5. CDR3 DNA sequence: TGTGCCATCAGTGAGTCCTCAGGACTAGCGGGTTACGAGCAGTACTTC. Encoded protein: CAISESSGLAGYEQYF.

The chain is built from TRBV5-1 and TRBJ2-5; TRBD2 is a possible D gene (5 bases). Trimming left V 5 bases short and J 2 bases short, with 19 bases between. Germline CDR1 is SGHRS and CDR2 is YFSETQ. The CDR3 spans 16 residues. The CDR3 is CASSQTRGVGQETQYF. CDR3 nucleotides: TGCGCCAGCAGTCAAACCCGGGGAGTGGGTCAAGAGACCCAGTACTTC.

The chain has TRBV6-1 and TRBJ1-1, with a tentative D call TRBD1 (6 bases). CDR1 and CDR2 from the germline V gene are MNHNS and SASEGT. V gave up 3 bases and J gave up 1 base, with 9 bases separating them. CDR3 length: 14 residues. The CDR3 DNA reads as TGTGCCAGCAGTGACAGGGGCCGGAACACTGAAGCTTTCTTT. It yields the protein CASSDRGRNTEAFF.

The chain employs TRBV19 and TRBJ1-5; the D gene is possibly TRBD1 (6 bases). Trimming pared 7 bases from V and 0 bases from J, leaving 13 bases between. The germline gives CDR1 LNHDA, CDR2 SQIVND (reference sequence). CDR3 length equals 15 residues. DNA for the CDR3: TGTGCCAGTACACCGGACAGCCGTAGCAATCAGCCCCAGCATTTT. Its protein is CASTPDSRSNQPQHF.

The rearrangement joins TRBV7-9 to TRBJ1-1, with 9 bases fitting TRBD1. V lost 4 bases and J lost 4; bases outside the gene matches: 4. This CDR3 contains 14 residues. Germline CDR1 is SEHNR and CDR2 is FQNEAQ (reference sequence). The CDR3 DNA reads TGTGCCAGCAGCTCCGGACAGGGGTTCACTGAAGCTTTCTTT. It translates to CASSSGQGFTEAFF.

V usage is TRBV18 and J usage is TRBJ1-5; D may be TRBD1 (6 bases). Germline CDR1 is KGHSH and CDR2 is LQKENI. V lost 3 bases, J lost 7 bases, and 13 bases lay in between. This CDR3 is built from 14 residues. CDR3 coding DNA: TGTGCCAGCTCACCCAACAGGGTTATGCAGCCCCAGCATTTT. This gives the protein CASSPNRVMQPQHF.

The chain links TRBV9 to TRBJ2-1, with D possibly being TRBD2 (6 bases). Germline-derived CDR1 and CDR2 are SGDLS and YYNGEE. V lost 4 bases and J 0 bases, leaving 17 bases between the germline ends. The CDR3 consists of 17 residues. DNA of the CDR3: TGTGCCAGCAGCTCGCTGGGTGGTAGCGGCTCCTACAATGAGCAGTTCTTC. Residues: CASSSLGGSGSYNEQFF. Filled out from reference TRBV9 and TRBJ2-1, the complete variable domain reads DSGVTQTPKHLITATGQRVTLRCSPRSGDLSVYWYQQSLDQGLQFLIQYYNGEERAKGNILERFSAQQFPDLHSELNLSSLELGDSALYFCASSSLGGSGSYNEQFFGPGTRLTVL.

The J gene is TRBJ2-7, the V gene TRBV5-5; D unresolved. Germline assignment: CDR1 SGHKS and CDR2 YYEKEE (reference sequence). The CDR3 is 15 residues long. Trimming removed 0 bases from V and 0 bases from J, with 10 bases in between. The CDR3 DNA follows: TGTGCCAGCAGCTTGGGACAACCTGGCTCCTACGAGCAGTACTTC. Translated, it gives CASSLGQPGSYEQYF.

The chain recombines TRBV19 with TRBJ1-1; 7 nucleotides agree with TRBD1. The germline V gene encodes CDR1 LNHDA and CDR2 SQIVND (reference sequence). Losses at the gene ends were 1 base for V and 4 bases for J; bases not matched to a gene: 3. The CDR3 contains 14 residues. CDR3: CASSIGGQSTEAFF. The CDR3 DNA sequence: TGTGCCAGTAGTATAGGGGGACAGAGCACTGAAGCTTTCTTT.

This rearrangement joins TRBV28 to TRBJ1-5; 8 nucleotides line up with TRBD1. CDR3 size: 14 residues. V lost 3 bases, J lost 5 bases, and 3 bases stayed unmatched. The V gene's germline CDR1 is MDHEN and CDR2 SYDVKM. As DNA, the CDR3 is TGTGCCAGCAGTTTGACAGGGGTTCATCAGCCCCAGCATTTT. Its protein is CASSLTGVHQPQHF.

The CDR3 DNA reads TGTGCCAGCAGTGACGGGTCCCAGAGGGGCTACACCTTC. Amino acid sequence: CASSDGSQRGYTF. The rearrangement uses TRBV6-5 and TRBJ1-2; D not certain. Trimming pared 5 bases from V and 8 bases from J, leaving 15 bases between. Germline CDR1 MNHEY, CDR2 SVGAGI. This CDR3 region has 13 residues.

The V call is TRBV5-4, the J call TRBJ2-3, with 16 bases fitting TRBD2. V lost 4 bases and J lost 0; bases outside the gene matches: 5. Germline CDR1 is SGHNT and CDR2 is YYREEE (reference sequence). The CDR3 extends over 18 amino acids. The CDR3 protein is CASSRGLAGGASTDTQYF. DNA of the CDR3: TGTGCCAGCAGCCGGGGACTAGCGGGAGGGGCTAGCACAGATACGCAGTATTTT.

This clone was found many times. The chain employs TRBV27 and TRBJ1-1; 7 bases agree with TRBD1. The CDR3 length is 18 residues. With 5 bases clipped from V and 0 bases from J, the junction kept 15 bases outside the gene matches. Germline assignment: CDR1 MNHEY and CDR2 SMNVEV (reference sequence). In DNA form, the CDR3 reads TGTGCCAGCAGTGCTGGAAGACAGGGCCTAAACTTGAACACTGAAGCTTTCTTT. This gives the protein CASSAGRQGLNLNTEAFF.

The chain is built from TRBV2 and TRBJ2-2, with 7 positions matching TRBD2. CDR3 length: 14 amino acids. V was pared by 6 bases and J by 5 bases, with 6 bases of the junction left unmatched. From germline, CDR1 is SNHLY and CDR2 FYNNEI. The CDR3 sequence: CASREREETGELFF. The CDR3 nucleotides read TGTGCCAGCAGGGAGCGGGAAGAAACCGGGGAGCTGTTTTTT.

The chain couples TRBV28 to TRBJ2-7; weak D call: TRBD1 (5 bases). Trimming left V 8 bases short and J 7 bases short, with 18 bases between. The CDR3 is 13 residues long. Germline CDR1 and CDR2: MDHEN and SYDVKM. In nucleotides, the CDR3 is TGTGCCAGCCTCAGGGTAGTTCCGTGGGAGCAGTACTTC. Protein sequence: CASLRVVPWEQYF.

The rearrangement joins TRBV27 to TRBJ1-2, with 7 nucleotides matching TRBD1. Germline V lookup: CDR1 MNHEY, CDR2 SMNVEV (reference sequence). There are 14 residues in the CDR3. V lost 5 bases and J lost 2; bases outside the gene matches: 5. CDR3 sequence reads: CASSINRGNYGYTF. The CDR3 DNA is TGTGCCAGCAGTATCAACAGGGGAAACTATGGCTACACCTTC.

V gene TRBV7-2 combines with J gene TRBJ1-3; weak D call: TRBD1 (6 bases). V lost 4 bases to trimming and J lost 4 bases, with 14 bases between them. The CDR3 loop spans 15 amino acids. Germline V gene sequence: CDR1 SGHTA, CDR2 FQGNSA. The CDR3 sequence: CASSSATGSGNTIYF. The CDR3 bases are TGTGCCAGCAGCTCCGCTACAGGGAGCGGAAACACCATATATTTT.

The rearrangement uses TRBV10-3 and TRBJ2-7; 9 bases are a match to TRBD1. This CDR3 is 12 amino acids long. V lost 10 bases, J lost 3 bases, and 4 bases stayed unmatched. Germline CDR1 and CDR2: ENHRY and SYGVKD. CDR3 coding DNA: TGTGCCAGCAGACAGGGGGACTACGAGCAGTACTTC. Translating gives CASRQGDYEQYF.

The chain recombines TRBV4-3 with TRBJ2-3, with 9 nucleotides matching TRBD2. CDR1 is LGHNA and CDR2 is YSLEER in the germline V gene. This CDR3 has 17 amino acids. V gave up 1 base and J gave up 0 bases; unmatched junction bases: 5. The CDR3 is CASSQVRLAASTDTQYF. CDR3 nucleotide sequence: TGCGCCAGCAGCCAAGTTCGACTAGCGGCTAGCACAGATACGCAGTATTTT.

The chain combines TRBV5-6 with TRBJ2-2; TRBD2 might be the D (6 bases). Between the trimmed V and J ends, which lost 3 bases and 5 bases, there was a span of 14 bases. Germline assignment: CDR1 SGHDT and CDR2 YYEEEE. The CDR3 is 15 residues long. The CDR3 DNA is TGTGCCAGCAGCTCAGGAGAGGCGGGAACCGGGGAGCTGTTTTTT. This translates into CASSSGEAGTGELFF.

Only a few counts were recorded for this clone. The CDR3 here is CASSYFRTHSNQPQHF. Here the CDR3 DNA reads TGTGCCAGCAGTTATTTCCGGACACATAGCAATCAGCCCCAGCATTTT. The chain carries TRBV6-5 and TRBJ1-5; possible D gene TRBD1, 5 bases. CDR3 length: 16 residues. Germline V gives CDR1 MNHEY, CDR2 SVGAGI. The V gene lost 3 bases and the J gene lost 0 bases, with 12 bases spanning the gap.

This chain connects TRBV2 to TRBJ1-5; 9 nucleotides agree with TRBD1. Trimming took 7 bases from V and 8 from J; bases not matched to a gene: 15. The CDR3 totals 16 residues. Per germline, CDR1 SNHLY and CDR2 FYNNEI. CDR3 DNA: TGTGCCAGCATCAAAAGTAGACAGGGGGGGAAAAAGCCCCAGCATTTT. As protein: CASIKSRQGGKKPQHF.

The chain combines TRBV14 with TRBJ2-7, with TRBD1 matching 9 bases. Germline CDR1 is SGHDN and CDR2 is FVKESK. The CDR3 covers 17 residues. V lost 0 bases to trimming and J lost 0 bases; unmatched junction nucleotides: 6. CDR3 coding DNA: TGTGCCAGCAGCCAAGACCCCGGGACAGGGATCTCCTACGAGCAGTACTTC. Protein sequence: CASSQDPGTGISYEQYF.

This rearrangement joins TRBV7-6 to TRBJ2-2, with D maybe TRBD1 (6 bases). This CDR3 has 18 residues. Germline CDR1 SGHVS, CDR2 FNYEAQ. The ends were cut back, 0 bases at V and 1 base at J, with 15 bases in the middle. The CDR3 DNA sequence: TGTGCCAGCAGCTTAGCTAGGGGTCAGGGGCTGAACACCGGGGAGCTGTTTTTT. Translated, it gives CASSLARGQGLNTGELFF.

This clone was picked up one time. This chain joins TRBV27 and TRBJ2-3, with D possibly being TRBD2 (6 bases). The CDR3 runs to 12 residues. Germline assignment: CDR1 MNHEY and CDR2 SMNVEV (reference sequence). Trimming pared 6 bases from V and 7 bases from J, leaving 11 bases between. The CDR3 nucleotides are TGTGCCAGCAGAGGCCGGGAGAATACGCAGTATTTT. It yields the protein CASRGRENTQYF.

This clone was seen only once. The genes are TRBV30 and TRBJ2-3, with TRBD2 matching 7 bases. Germline lookup yields CDR1 GTSNPN and CDR2 SVGIG (reference sequence). With V trimmed by 3 bases and J by 2 bases, 5 bases remained unmatched. The CDR3 spans 14 residues. This CDR3 is CAWRRSGNTDTQYF. Here the CDR3 DNA reads TGTGCCTGGAGAAGAAGCGGGAACACAGATACGCAGTATTTT.